This entry concerns a single T cell receptor (beta chain). This sample stems from a study of blood T cell repertoires in COVID-19. Per the study methods: From reference gene primer amplification, estimates of nucleated cell counts were derived. TCRdb's copy holds only in-frame clones and misses some; the assay was immunoSEQ multiplex PCR. V, J and clone size reflect that table, while D and trimming were determined from the DNA. The sample lists under 300,000 clones; about four fifths were seen once. CDR1 is MNHEY and CDR2 is SVGEGT in the germline V gene. The CDR3 consists of 14 residues. The ends were cut back, 6 bases at V and 5 bases at J, with 14 bases in the middle.

The source is a man under 40 who had recovered from COVID-19. Source material: peripheral blood. This chain uses TRBV6-2 or TRBV6-3 with TRBJ1-5, with no clear D. As DNA, the CDR3 is TGTGCCAGCAGCCCGCTGAGGGCCGATCAGCCCCAGCATTTT. This codes for CASSPLRADQPQHF.